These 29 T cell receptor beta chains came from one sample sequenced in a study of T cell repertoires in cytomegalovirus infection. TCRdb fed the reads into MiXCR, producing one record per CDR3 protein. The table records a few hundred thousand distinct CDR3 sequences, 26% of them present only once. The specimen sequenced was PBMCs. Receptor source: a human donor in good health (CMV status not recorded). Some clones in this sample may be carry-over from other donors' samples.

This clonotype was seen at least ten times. The CDR3 sequence: CASSLVALGTSGVKTQYF. Here the CDR3 DNA reads TGTGCCAGCAGCTTAGTAGCCCTAGGGACTAGCGGGGTGAAGACCCAGTACTTC. The V and J genes are TRBV7-2 and TRBJ2-5, with TRBD2 matching 13 bases. This CDR3 spans 18 amino acids. Germline CDR1 reads SGHTA; CDR2 reads FQGNSA. V lost 1 base and J lost 6; bases outside the gene matches: 11.

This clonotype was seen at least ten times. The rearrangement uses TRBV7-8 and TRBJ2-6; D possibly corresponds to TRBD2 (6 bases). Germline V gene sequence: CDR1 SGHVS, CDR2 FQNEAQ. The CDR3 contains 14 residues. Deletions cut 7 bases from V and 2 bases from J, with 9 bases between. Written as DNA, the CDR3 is TGTGCCAGCAAGGGGAGGCCTGGGGCCAACGTCCTGACTTTC. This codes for CASKGRPGANVLTF.

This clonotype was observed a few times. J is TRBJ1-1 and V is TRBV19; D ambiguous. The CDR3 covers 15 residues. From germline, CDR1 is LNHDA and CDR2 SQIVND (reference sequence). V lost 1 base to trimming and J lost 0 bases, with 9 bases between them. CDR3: CASSIGGIMNTEAFF. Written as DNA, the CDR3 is TGTGCCAGTAGTATAGGAGGTATCATGAACACTGAAGCTTTCTTT.

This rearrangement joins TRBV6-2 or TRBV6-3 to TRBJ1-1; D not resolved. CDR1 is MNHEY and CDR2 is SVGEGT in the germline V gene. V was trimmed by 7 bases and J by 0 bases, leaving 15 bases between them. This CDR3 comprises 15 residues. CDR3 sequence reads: CASIKGGAVNTEAFF. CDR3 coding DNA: TGTGCCAGCATAAAGGGAGGAGCGGTGAACACTGAAGCTTTCTTT.

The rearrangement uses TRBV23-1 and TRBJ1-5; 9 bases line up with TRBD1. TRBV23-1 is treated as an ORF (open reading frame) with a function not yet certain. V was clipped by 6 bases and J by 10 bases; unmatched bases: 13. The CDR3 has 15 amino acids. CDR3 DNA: TGCGCCAGCAGACTAGGGACAGGGAAGTTTTATCCCCAGCATTTT. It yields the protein CASRLGTGKFYPQHF.

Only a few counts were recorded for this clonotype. CDR3 DNA: TGTGCCAGCAGTTTTCAAATAGCGGATACTTCCTACAATGAGCAGTTCTTC. This gives the protein CASSFQIADTSYNEQFF. The rearrangement joins TRBV12-3 or TRBV12-4 to TRBJ2-1; a possible D gene is TRBD2 (6 bases). V was cut by 3 bases and J by 1 base, with 16 bases left in between. This CDR3 contains 17 residues.

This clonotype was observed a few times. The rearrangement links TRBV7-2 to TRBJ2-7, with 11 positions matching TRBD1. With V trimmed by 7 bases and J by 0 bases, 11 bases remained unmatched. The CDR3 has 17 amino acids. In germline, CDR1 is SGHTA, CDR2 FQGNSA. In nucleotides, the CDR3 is TGTGCCAGCAATCTGGGTGGGGACAGGGGGAGCTCCTACGAGCAGTACTTC. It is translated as CASNLGGDRGSSYEQYF.

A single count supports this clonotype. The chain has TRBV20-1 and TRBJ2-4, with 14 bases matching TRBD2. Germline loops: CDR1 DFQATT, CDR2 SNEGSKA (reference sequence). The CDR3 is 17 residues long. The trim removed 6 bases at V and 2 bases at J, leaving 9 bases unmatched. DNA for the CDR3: TGCAGTGCCTTTGGGACTAGCGGGAGTGGAACCAAAAACATTCAGTACTTC. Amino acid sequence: CSAFGTSGSGTKNIQYF.

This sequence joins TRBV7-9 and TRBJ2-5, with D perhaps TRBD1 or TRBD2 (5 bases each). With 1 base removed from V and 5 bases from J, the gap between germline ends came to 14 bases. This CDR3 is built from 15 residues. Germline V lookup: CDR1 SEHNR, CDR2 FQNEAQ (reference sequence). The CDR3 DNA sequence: TGTGCCAGCAGCTTAGATAGGGGAGTACCGGAGACCCAGTACTTC. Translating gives CASSLDRGVPETQYF.

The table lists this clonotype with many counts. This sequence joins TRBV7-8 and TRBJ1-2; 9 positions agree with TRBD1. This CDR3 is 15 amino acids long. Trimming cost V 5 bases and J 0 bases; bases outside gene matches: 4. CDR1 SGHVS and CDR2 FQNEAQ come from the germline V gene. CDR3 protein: CASSSRDRANYGYTF. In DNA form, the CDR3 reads TGTGCCAGCAGCAGCCGGGACAGGGCTAACTATGGCTACACCTTC.

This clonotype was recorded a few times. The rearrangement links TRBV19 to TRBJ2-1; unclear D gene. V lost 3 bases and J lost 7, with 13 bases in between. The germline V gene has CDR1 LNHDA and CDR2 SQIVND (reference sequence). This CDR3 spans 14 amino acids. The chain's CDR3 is CASSIGPFLNEQFF. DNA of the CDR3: TGTGCCAGTAGTATTGGACCTTTCTTGAATGAGCAGTTCTTC.

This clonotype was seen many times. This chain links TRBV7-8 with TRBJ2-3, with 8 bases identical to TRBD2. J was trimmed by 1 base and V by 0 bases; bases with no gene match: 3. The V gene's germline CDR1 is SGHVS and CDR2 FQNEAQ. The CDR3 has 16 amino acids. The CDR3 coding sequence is TGTGCCAGCAGCTTAGCAGCGGGAGTGGGCACAGATACGCAGTATTTT. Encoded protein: CASSLAAGVGTDTQYF.

The CDR3 sequence: CASSLQDRGSGNTIYF. Here the CDR3 DNA reads TGTGCCAGCAGCTTACAGGACAGGGGCTCTGGAAACACCATATATTTT. The V call is TRBV5-4, the J call TRBJ1-3; TRBD1 matches at 9 bases. Germline lookup yields CDR1 SGHNT and CDR2 YYREEE (reference sequence). V lost 2 bases to trimming and J lost 0 bases; unmatched junction nucleotides: 3. The CDR3 runs to 16 residues.

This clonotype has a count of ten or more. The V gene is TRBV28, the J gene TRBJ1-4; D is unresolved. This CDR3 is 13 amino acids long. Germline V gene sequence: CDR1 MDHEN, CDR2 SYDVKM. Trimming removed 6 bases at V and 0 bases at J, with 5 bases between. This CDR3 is CASRVTTNEKLFF. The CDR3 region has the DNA TGTGCCAGCAGGGTTACAACTAATGAAAAACTGTTTTTT.

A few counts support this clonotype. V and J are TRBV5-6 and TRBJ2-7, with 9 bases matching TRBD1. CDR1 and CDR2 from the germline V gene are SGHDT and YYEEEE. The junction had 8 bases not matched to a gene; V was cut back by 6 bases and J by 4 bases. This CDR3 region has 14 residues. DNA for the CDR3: TGTGCCAGCACCGAGACAGGGGGTTTGTACGAGCAGTACTTC. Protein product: CASTETGGLYEQYF.

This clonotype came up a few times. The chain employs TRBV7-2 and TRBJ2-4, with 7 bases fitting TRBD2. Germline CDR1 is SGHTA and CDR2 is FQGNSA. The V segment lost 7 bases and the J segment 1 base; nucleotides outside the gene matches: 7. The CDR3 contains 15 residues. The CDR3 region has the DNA TGTGCCAGCAAGCAGGGCGGGAGCGCCAAAAACATTCAGTACTTC. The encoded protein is CASKQGGSAKNIQYF.

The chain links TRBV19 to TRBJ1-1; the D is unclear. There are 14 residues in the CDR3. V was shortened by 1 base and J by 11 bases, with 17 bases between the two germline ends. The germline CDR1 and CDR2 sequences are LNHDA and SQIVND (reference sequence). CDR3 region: CASSIAGRQIPAFF. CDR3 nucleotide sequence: TGTGCCAGTAGTATAGCGGGCAGGCAAATCCCGGCTTTCTTT.

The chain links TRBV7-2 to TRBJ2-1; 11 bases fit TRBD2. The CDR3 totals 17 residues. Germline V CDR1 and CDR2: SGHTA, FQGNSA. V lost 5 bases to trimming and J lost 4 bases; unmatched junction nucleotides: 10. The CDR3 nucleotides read TGTGCCAGCAGCCTTATAGCGGGAGGGGGGTCTTACAATGAGCAGTTCTTC. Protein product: CASSLIAGGGSYNEQFF.

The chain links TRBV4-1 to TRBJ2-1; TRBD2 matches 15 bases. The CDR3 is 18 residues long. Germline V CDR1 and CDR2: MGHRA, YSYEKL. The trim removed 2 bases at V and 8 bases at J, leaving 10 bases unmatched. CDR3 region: CASSQRGLAGGPVDEQFF. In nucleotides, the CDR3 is TGCGCCAGCAGCCAAAGAGGACTAGCGGGAGGGCCGGTCGATGAGCAGTTCTTC.

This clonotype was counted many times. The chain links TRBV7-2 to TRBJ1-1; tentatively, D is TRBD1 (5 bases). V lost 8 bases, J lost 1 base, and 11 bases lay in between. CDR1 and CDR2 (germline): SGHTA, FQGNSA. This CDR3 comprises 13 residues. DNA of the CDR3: TGTGCCAGCCTAGGACAAAAGAACACTGAAGCTTTCTTT. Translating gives CASLGQKNTEAFF.

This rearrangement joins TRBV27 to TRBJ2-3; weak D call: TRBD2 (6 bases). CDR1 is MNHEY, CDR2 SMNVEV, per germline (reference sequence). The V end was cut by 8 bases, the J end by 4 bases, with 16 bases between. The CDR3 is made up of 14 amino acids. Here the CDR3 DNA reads TGTGCCAGCCAGGGACTGGGGATCGCAGATACGCAGTATTTT. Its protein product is CASQGLGIADTQYF.

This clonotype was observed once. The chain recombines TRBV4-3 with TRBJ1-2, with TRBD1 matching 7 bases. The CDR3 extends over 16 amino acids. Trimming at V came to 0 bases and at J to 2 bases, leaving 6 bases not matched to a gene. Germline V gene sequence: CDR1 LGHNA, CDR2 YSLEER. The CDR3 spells CASSQDHHRGNYGYTF. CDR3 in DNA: TGCGCCAGCAGCCAAGATCATCACAGGGGAAACTATGGCTACACCTTC.

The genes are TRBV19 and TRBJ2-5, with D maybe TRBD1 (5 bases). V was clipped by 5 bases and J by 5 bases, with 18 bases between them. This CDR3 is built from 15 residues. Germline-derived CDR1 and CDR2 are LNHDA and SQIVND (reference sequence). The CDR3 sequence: CASSHGRGREETQYF. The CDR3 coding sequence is TGTGCCAGTAGTCACGGAAGGGGCCGAGAGGAGACCCAGTACTTC.

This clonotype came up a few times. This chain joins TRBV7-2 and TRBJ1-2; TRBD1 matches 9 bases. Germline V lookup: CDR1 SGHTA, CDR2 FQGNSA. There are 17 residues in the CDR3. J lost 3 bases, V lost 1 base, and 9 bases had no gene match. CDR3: CASSLGPGQGLDYGYTF. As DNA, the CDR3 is TGTGCCAGCAGCTTAGGACCTGGACAGGGGCTAGACTATGGCTACACCTTC.

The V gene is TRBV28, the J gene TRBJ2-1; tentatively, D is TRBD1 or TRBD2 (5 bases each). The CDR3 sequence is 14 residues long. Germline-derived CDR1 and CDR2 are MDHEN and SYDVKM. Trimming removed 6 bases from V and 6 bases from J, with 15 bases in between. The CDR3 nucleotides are TGTGCCAGCAGCTATACCGGGACGGCCAATGAGCAGTTCTTC. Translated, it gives CASSYTGTANEQFF. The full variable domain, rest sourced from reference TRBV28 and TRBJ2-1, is DVKVTQSSRYLVKRTGEKVFLECVQDMDHENMFWYRQDPGLGLRLIYFSYDVKMKEKGDIPEGYSVSREKKERFSLILESASTNQTSMYLCASSYTGTANEQFFGPGTRLTVL.

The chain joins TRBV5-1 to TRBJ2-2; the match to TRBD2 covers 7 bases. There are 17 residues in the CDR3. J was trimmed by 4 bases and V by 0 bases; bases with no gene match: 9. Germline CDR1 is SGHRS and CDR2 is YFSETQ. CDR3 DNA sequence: TGCGCCAGCAGCTTGGCCCGGGCGGGAGTGATCACCGGGGAGCTGTTTTTT. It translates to CASSLARAGVITGELFF.

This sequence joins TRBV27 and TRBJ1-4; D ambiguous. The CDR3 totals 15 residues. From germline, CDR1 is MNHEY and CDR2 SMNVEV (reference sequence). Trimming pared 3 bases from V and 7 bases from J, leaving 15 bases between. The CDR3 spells CASSLVRGISEKLFF. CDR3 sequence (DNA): TGTGCCAGCAGTTTGGTCCGAGGGATTAGTGAAAAACTGTTTTTT.

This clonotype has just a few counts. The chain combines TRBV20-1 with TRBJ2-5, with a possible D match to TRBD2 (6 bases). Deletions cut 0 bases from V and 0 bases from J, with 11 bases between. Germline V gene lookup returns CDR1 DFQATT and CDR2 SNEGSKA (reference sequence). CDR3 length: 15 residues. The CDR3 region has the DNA TGCAGTGCTAGAGATCGGACGGGGGACCAAGAGACCCAGTACTTC. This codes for CSARDRTGDQETQYF.

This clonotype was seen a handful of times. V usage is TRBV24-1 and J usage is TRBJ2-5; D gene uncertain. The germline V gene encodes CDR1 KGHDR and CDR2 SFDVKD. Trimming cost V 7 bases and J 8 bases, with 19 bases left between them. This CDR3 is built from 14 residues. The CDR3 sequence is CATRAAYRDSTQYF. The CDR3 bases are TGTGCCACCAGAGCCGCGTATAGGGATTCTACCCAGTACTTC.